One and the same sample provided the 18 T cell receptor beta chains below, sequenced in a study of regulatory T cells in long-lasting Graves disease. The time point here: newly diagnosed GD, antithyroid drugs for less than 3 months. From PBMCs, RNA was extracted and then used to make the TCR library. To make TCR beta libraries, researchers used iRepertoire HTBI primers and Arm-PCR of CDR3 regions. Each CDR3 protein gets one entry after TCRdb re-called the multiplex PCR reads with MiXCR. Of about 370,000 distinct CDR3 sequences listed, 15% to 17% were seen once; the top ten hold over 20%. The sample consisted of peripheral blood mononuclear cells (PBMCs), taken at new diagnosis, from a patient treated with antithyroid drugs. These TCRs come from a female donor with Graves disease.

This clonotype appeared many times. The chain couples TRBV2 to TRBJ1-1; no clear D gene. V was clipped by 6 bases and J by 3 bases, with 11 bases between them. Germline lookup yields CDR1 SNHLY and CDR2 FYNNEI. The CDR3 covers 13 residues. CDR3 in amino acids: CASSQRRDTEAFF. DNA for the CDR3: TGTGCCAGCAGCCAAAGGCGGGACACTGAAGCTTTCTTT.

In this sample, this clonotype turned up a few times. This chain links TRBV5-1 with TRBJ2-5, with 10 bases lining up with TRBD2. Germline CDR1 is SGHRS and CDR2 is YFSETQ. J lost 4 bases, V lost 1 base, and 4 bases had no gene match. The CDR3 covers 15 residues. CDR3 in DNA: TGCGCCAGCAGCTTGAAGGCTAGCGGGGGAGAGACCCAGTACTTC. Its translation: CASSLKASGGETQYF. Full variable domain (remainder filled in from reference TRBV5-1 and TRBJ2-5): KAGVTQTPRYLIKTRGQQVTLSCSPISGHRSVSWYQQTPGQGLQFLFEYFSETQRNKGNFPGRFSGRQFSNSRSEMNVSTLELGDSALYLCASSLKASGGETQYFGPGTRLLVL.

This clonotype has at least ten counts. The chain employs TRBV24-1 and TRBJ1-1; D is uncertain. V was shortened by 4 bases and J by 5 bases, with 7 bases between the two germline ends. The germline CDR1 and CDR2 sequences are KGHDR and SFDVKD. This CDR3 spans 12 amino acids. CDR3: CATSDPGTEAFF. CDR3 in DNA: TGTGCCACCAGTGACCCTGGAACTGAAGCTTTCTTT.

This clonotype was observed many times. This sequence joins TRBV9 and TRBJ1-2; weak D call: TRBD1 (6 bases). This CDR3 region has 14 residues. Trimming cost V 3 bases and J 4 bases, with 13 bases left between them. Per the germline V gene, CDR1 is SGDLS and CDR2 is YYNGEE. The CDR3 reads CASSAQQGGYGYTF. The CDR3, as DNA: TGTGCCAGCAGCGCCCAACAGGGAGGCTATGGCTACACCTTC.

V and J are TRBV7-9 and TRBJ2-7, with 15 bases fitting TRBD2. V shed 5 bases, J shed 2 bases, and the junction held 22 bases outside the gene matches. Germline lookup yields CDR1 SEHNR and CDR2 FQNEAQ (reference sequence). The CDR3 consists of 22 residues. CDR3: CASSGRGPRTSGRATNPYEQYF. The DNA for the CDR3 is TGTGCCAGCAGCGGAAGGGGACCCAGGACTAGCGGGAGGGCGACCAATCCCTACGAGCAGTACTTC.

At least ten counts were recorded for this clonotype. The chain links TRBV11-1 to TRBJ1-5, with D maybe TRBD1 (6 bases). This CDR3 comprises 13 residues. V lost 5 bases to trimming and J lost 9 bases, with 14 bases between them. Per the germline V gene, CDR1 is SGHAT and CDR2 is FQDESV (reference sequence). In nucleotides, the CDR3 is TGTGCCAGCAGCCGGTTAGGGGGATCGCCCCAGCATTTT. Translating it yields CASSRLGGSPQHF.

V gene TRBV5-1 combines with J gene TRBJ2-1, with D possibly matching TRBD2 (6 bases). V shed 1 base and J shed 4 bases, with 9 bases lying between them. This CDR3 spans 14 amino acids. Germline loops: CDR1 SGHRS, CDR2 YFSETQ. CDR3 amino acids: CASSLRREYNEQFF. Here the CDR3 DNA reads TGCGCCAGCAGCTTGAGGCGGGAATACAATGAGCAGTTCTTC.

This chain connects TRBV3-1 to TRBJ2-5; 7 bases are shared with TRBD1. The CDR3 spans 14 residues. Trimming removed 4 bases from V and 5 bases from J; junction bases left unmatched: 7. The germline V gene has CDR1 LGHDT and CDR2 YNNKEL (reference sequence). The CDR3 DNA follows: TGTGCCAGCAGCCTAGGGGGCGAGAGGGAGACCCAGTACTTC. As protein: CASSLGGERETQYF.

This clonotype came up many times. The V gene is TRBV28, the J gene TRBJ2-7, with a weak D call TRBD2 (6 bases). There are 15 residues in the CDR3. From germline, CDR1 is MDHEN and CDR2 SYDVKM. V lost 1 base and J lost 3, with 13 bases in between. The CDR3 is CASSLYRDSSYEQYF. The CDR3 DNA reads TGTGCCAGCAGTTTATACCGGGACTCTAGCTACGAGCAGTACTTC.

The chain combines TRBV20-1 with TRBJ2-3; D is unclear. This CDR3 comprises 15 residues. Deletions cut 3 bases from V and 0 bases from J, with 13 bases between. Looked up from germline, CDR1 is DFQATT and CDR2 is SNEGSKA (reference sequence). The CDR3 coding sequence is TGCAGTGCTAGCGACTCAGCTCAAAGCACAGATACGCAGTATTTT. Amino acid sequence: CSASDSAQSTDTQYF.

This clonotype has at least ten counts. The rearrangement uses TRBV4-1 and TRBJ1-2, with a tentative D call TRBD1 (5 bases). The CDR3 extends over 16 amino acids. Germline lookup yields CDR1 MGHRA and CDR2 YSYEKL. The germline V and J ends were trimmed by 1 base and 8 bases, with 20 bases remaining between them. The CDR3 region is CASSQGLLGGGMGYTF. CDR3 nucleotide sequence: TGCGCCAGCAGCCAAGGATTATTGGGGGGGGGTATGGGCTACACCTTC.

This clonotype appeared many times. The chain links TRBV4-1 to TRBJ2-7; TRBD2 matches at 11 bases. Germline trimming cut 4 bases from V and 3 bases from J; bases unmatched to any gene: 11. The length of the CDR3 is 17 residues. Germline V gives CDR1 MGHRA, CDR2 YSYEKL. The CDR3, as DNA: TGCGCCAGCAGCCTCCATCCTACTAGCGGGAGAATCTACGAGCAGTACTTC. This codes for CASSLHPTSGRIYEQYF.

The J gene is TRBJ1-2, the V gene TRBV4-1; the D is unclear. CDR3 length: 13 residues. CDR1 and CDR2 from the germline V gene are MGHRA and YSYEKL. With 4 bases removed from V and 5 bases from J, the gap between germline ends came to 11 bases. Written as DNA, the CDR3 is TGCGCCAGCAGCCCCCCTTTGAATTATGGCTACACCTTC. It yields the protein CASSPPLNYGYTF.

This clonotype appeared many times. The chain carries TRBV28 and TRBJ2-7; D remains unclear. V lost 5 bases and J lost 1, with 18 bases in between. The length of the CDR3 is 16 residues. Germline lookup yields CDR1 MDHEN and CDR2 SYDVKM. The DNA for the CDR3 is TGTGCCAGCAGTATCTACCCCACTCAGGTGTCCTACGAGCAGTACTTC. Translating gives CASSIYPTQVSYEQYF.

This clonotype has at least ten counts. The chain links TRBV7-8 to TRBJ2-3; 12 bases align to TRBD2. CDR1 is SGHVS and CDR2 is FQNEAQ in the germline V gene. Trimming took 4 bases from V and 1 from J; bases not matched to a gene: 3. The CDR3 runs 16 residues. For the CDR3, the DNA is TGTGCCAGCAGCTCACGACTAGCGGGAGGCACAGATACGCAGTATTTT. Amino acid sequence: CASSSRLAGGTDTQYF. Together with reference TRBV7-8 and TRBJ2-3, the CDR3 gives the full variable domain: GAGVSQSPRYKVAKRGQDVALRCDPISGHVSLFWYQQALGQGPEFLTYFQNEAQLDKSGLPSDRFFAERPEGSVSTLKIQRTQQEDSAVYLCASSSRLAGGTDTQYFGPGTRLTVL.

This clonotype occurred many times. The rearrangement uses TRBV24-1 and TRBJ2-3; D possibly corresponds to TRBD2 (5 bases). This CDR3 region has 14 residues. The germline V gene has CDR1 KGHDR and CDR2 SFDVKD. Trimming left V 1 base short and J 3 bases short, with 7 bases between. CDR3 coding DNA: TGTGCCACCAGTGATTTTCGGGAAACAGATACGCAGTATTTT. Residues: CATSDFRETDTQYF.

This clonotype was recorded many times. V usage is TRBV5-1 and J usage is TRBJ2-1; possibly TRBD1 for D (6 bases). CDR3 size: 13 residues. Per the germline V gene, CDR1 is SGHRS and CDR2 is YFSETQ. V gave up 4 bases and J gave up 6 bases, with 11 bases separating them. In nucleotides, the CDR3 is TGCGCCAGCAGCGTGCAGGGGCCCAATGAGCAGTTCTTC. Translation gives CASSVQGPNEQFF.

Many counts were recorded for this clonotype. Here the CDR3 reads CASSLNGGDEQFF. Written as DNA, the CDR3 is TGTGCCAGCAGCTTAAATGGGGGCGATGAGCAGTTCTTC. The genes are TRBV7-3 and TRBJ2-1; D is possibly TRBD1 (6 bases). V lost 1 base to trimming and J lost 8 bases, with 9 bases between them. Germline-derived CDR1 and CDR2 are SGHTA and FQGTGA. The CDR3 runs to 13 residues.